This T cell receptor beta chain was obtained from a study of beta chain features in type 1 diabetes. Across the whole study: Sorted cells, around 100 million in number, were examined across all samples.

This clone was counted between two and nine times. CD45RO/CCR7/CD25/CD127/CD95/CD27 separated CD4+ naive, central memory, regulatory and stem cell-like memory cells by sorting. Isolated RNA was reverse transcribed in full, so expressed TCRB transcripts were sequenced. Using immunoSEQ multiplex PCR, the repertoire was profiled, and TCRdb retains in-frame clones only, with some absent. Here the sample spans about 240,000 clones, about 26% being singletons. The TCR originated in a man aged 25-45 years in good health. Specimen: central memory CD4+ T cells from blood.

CDR3 nucleotides: TGTGCCAGCAGTCCCGGGACAGTGGACACTGAAGCTTTCTTT. Its protein is CASSPGTVDTEAFF. The gene calls are TRBV28 and TRBJ1-1; 7 positions match TRBD1. After removal of 5 bases from V and 3 bases from J, the junction contained 6 bases not matched to a gene. This CDR3 has 14 amino acids. The germline CDR1 and CDR2 sequences are MDHEN and SYDVKM.